The clone carrying this T cell receptor (beta chain) turned up a few times. Here immunoSEQ multiplex PCR was the method, and the copy in TCRdb shows in-frame clones only, minus some. The sample holds under 90,000 clones, roughly 98% seen once. This entry belongs to a study of technical replicates of blood from a handful of donors. CDR1 and CDR2 from the germline V gene are SEHNR and FQNEAQ (reference sequence). V trimming: 6 bases; J trimming: 0 bases; junction bases outside the gene matches: 4. The CDR3 totals 15 residues. This chain connects TRBV7-9 to TRBJ2-1; TRBD2 matches 8 bases. The sequenced sample was T cells isolated from PBMCs. The TCR sequence derives from a human donor in good health. The CDR3 protein is CASRSGTSSYNEQFF. In DNA form, the CDR3 reads TGTGCCAGCAGATCCGGGACTAGCTCCTACAATGAGCAGTTCTTC.